Detailed here is one T cell receptor (beta chain). This sample stems from a study of low-dose radiotherapy and immunotherapy resistance in tumors. V was clipped by 1 base and J by 2 bases, with 5 bases between them. Per germline, CDR1 LGHDT and CDR2 YNNKEL (reference sequence). This CDR3 has 14 amino acids. The time point was: after trial treatment. The treatment: LDRT plus nivolumab, ipilimumab, low-dose cyclophosphamide and aspirin (RACIN trial). TRAV- and TRBV-specific primers primed first-strand cDNA, covering alpha and beta chains. Amplification of TCRs used a constant-region primer and V-primer adapter for roughly 18 PCR cycles. TCRdb analysed the reads with MiXCR anew, one entry per CDR3 protein. The table records about 30,000 distinct CDR3 sequences, under 55% of them present only once.

This specimen consisted of PBMCs, obtained after low-dose radiotherapy plus immunotherapy. The TCR originated in a male donor with gallbladder cancer. The chain uses TRBV3-1 and TRBJ1-4; D gene ambiguous. The CDR3 nucleotides are TGTGCCAGCAGCCAAGGGAGCACTAATGAAAAACTGTTTTTT. This gives the protein CASSQGSTNEKLFF.